This entry describes one T cell receptor (beta chain). The entry originates in a study of cytomegalovirus exposure and HLA in healthy donors. Produced via immunoSEQ multiplex PCR; TCRdb's table is partial and in-frame only. The data hold 95,000 to 150,000 clones, with around 94% observed a single time. What was sequenced was PBMCs. The TCR originated in a woman younger than 30 in good health and CMV-seronegative.

CDR3 nucleotides: TGTGCCAGCAGGGGGATGGGACAGGGGGCGCCCCTTGGCTACACCTTC. This encodes CASRGMGQGAPLGYTF. The chain carries TRBV2 and TRBJ1-2; 12 nucleotides agree with TRBD1. The trim removed 6 bases at V and 7 bases at J, leaving 12 bases unmatched. There are 16 residues in the CDR3. In germline, CDR1 is SNHLY, CDR2 FYNNEI.